These 11 T cell receptor beta chains were sequenced from one sample in a study of blood T cell repertoires in COVID-19. Some clones are missing from TCRdb's copy, which holds only in-frame ones; the method was immunoSEQ multiplex PCR. The sample holds hundreds of thousands of clones; 80% to 90% are singletons and the top ten take 1.4%. The sample consisted of peripheral blood. The receptors come from a woman aged 30 to 39 with active or convalescent COVID-19.

The rearrangement joins TRBV15 to TRBJ1-5; TRBD1 matches at 8 bases. Germline V gene data show CDR1 as LNHNV and CDR2 as YYDKDF (reference sequence). The CDR3 loop spans 16 amino acids. The V segment lost 5 bases and the J segment 4 bases; nucleotides outside the gene matches: 10. In DNA, the CDR3 is TGTGCCACCAGCCCATACTACGGGACAGGAAATCAGCCCCAGCATTTT. Translation gives CATSPYYGTGNQPQHF.

The chain is built from TRBV27 and TRBJ2-5, with a tentative D call TRBD1 (5 bases). The germline V gene has CDR1 MNHEY and CDR2 SMNVEV (reference sequence). CDR3 size: 12 residues. V was cut by 4 bases and J by 7 bases, with 10 bases left in between. CDR3 coding DNA: TGTGCCAGCAGTTCAGGGTTGGGGACCCAGTACTTC. Residues: CASSSGLGTQYF.

The genes are TRBV6-5 and TRBJ1-1; 9 bases match TRBD1. Per germline, CDR1 MNHEY and CDR2 SVGAGI. V was clipped by 7 bases and J by 2 bases; unmatched bases: 8. The CDR3 contains 15 residues. The CDR3 region has the DNA TGTGCCAGCAAGGGGACAGGGACGCATAACACTGAAGCTTTCTTT. Translating it yields CASKGTGTHNTEAFF.

The V call is TRBV3-1 (or the pseudogene TRBV3-2), the J call TRBJ2-6; perhaps TRBD1 as D (6 bases). Per the germline V gene, CDR1 is LGHDT and CDR2 is YNNKEL (reference sequence). This CDR3 is built from 17 residues. V lost 3 bases to trimming and J lost 1 base, with 13 bases between them. CDR3 bases: TGTGCCAGCAGCCAGCGAGAAGGGGGTTCTGGGGCCAACGTCCTGACTTTC. It codes for CASSQREGGSGANVLTF.

The gene calls are TRBV5-4 and TRBJ2-2; TRBD2 might be the D (5 bases). CDR3 length: 16 amino acids. Germline V lookup: CDR1 SGHNT, CDR2 YYREEE (reference sequence). Trimming took 0 bases from V and 5 from J, leaving 14 bases between them. CDR3 loop: CASSLGRKEATGELFF. The CDR3 DNA is TGTGCCAGCAGCTTGGGACGGAAGGAGGCGACCGGGGAGCTGTTTTTT.

The chain couples TRBV5-1 to TRBJ2-7; TRBD1 aligns across 8 bases. The CDR3 totals 15 residues. In germline, CDR1 is SGHRS, CDR2 YFSETQ. J gave up 0 bases and V 0 bases, and 2 bases lay outside the gene matches. CDR3 DNA: TGCGCCAGCAGCTTGGGGACAGGGATCTCCTACGAGCAGTACTTC. Protein product: CASSLGTGISYEQYF.

V gene TRBV27 combines with J gene TRBJ2-7; D may be TRBD2 (5 bases). Per the germline V gene, CDR1 is MNHEY and CDR2 is SMNVEV (reference sequence). Trimming removed 6 bases from V and 3 bases from J, with 9 bases in between. The CDR3 is 12 amino acids. CDR3 nucleotides: TGTGCCAGCAGATCCGGGGTCTACGAGCAGTACTTC. Amino acids: CASRSGVYEQYF.

This clone was observed a handful of times. Other DNA sequences in this sample translate to the same CDR3. The genes are TRBV12-3 or TRBV12-4 and TRBJ1-4; weak D call: TRBD1 (5 bases). The CDR3 runs to 12 residues. V lost 3 bases to trimming and J lost 7 bases, with 6 bases between them. CDR3 DNA sequence: TGTGCCAGCAGTTTGGGGGGTGAAAAACTGTTTTTT. Translation gives CASSLGGEKLFF.

V and J are TRBV20-1 and TRBJ2-3; 8 bases line up with TRBD1. V shed 6 bases and J 4 bases; nucleotides not matched to a gene: 15. The CDR3 loop spans 16 amino acids. Germline CDR1 is DFQATT and CDR2 is SNEGSKA (reference sequence). CDR3 residues: CSASGSRTGHSDTQYF. For the CDR3, the DNA is TGCAGTGCCAGTGGATCACGGACAGGGCACTCAGATACGCAGTATTTT.

The genes are TRBV11-2 and TRBJ2-1; TRBD2 might be the D (6 bases). The length of the CDR3 is 18 residues. The germline V gene encodes CDR1 SGHAT and CDR2 FQNNGV. With 5 bases removed from V and 6 bases from J, the gap between germline ends came to 26 bases. The CDR3 nucleotides read TGTGCCAGCAGCCCTTCCCGCGCGGGGAGTGGAAAGGCCAATGAGCAGTTCTTC. Encoded protein: CASSPSRAGSGKANEQFF.

The gene calls are TRBV9 and TRBJ1-3; TRBD1 matches 10 bases. The ends lost 4 bases at V and 2 bases at J; junction bases unmatched: 15. CDR3 length: 19 residues. From germline, CDR1 is SGDLS and CDR2 YYNGEE. CDR3 sequence (DNA): TGTGCCAGCAGCCCCAAAGGCACGGGACAGGGGAACCCTGGAAACACCATATATTTT. The encoded protein is CASSPKGTGQGNPGNTIYF.